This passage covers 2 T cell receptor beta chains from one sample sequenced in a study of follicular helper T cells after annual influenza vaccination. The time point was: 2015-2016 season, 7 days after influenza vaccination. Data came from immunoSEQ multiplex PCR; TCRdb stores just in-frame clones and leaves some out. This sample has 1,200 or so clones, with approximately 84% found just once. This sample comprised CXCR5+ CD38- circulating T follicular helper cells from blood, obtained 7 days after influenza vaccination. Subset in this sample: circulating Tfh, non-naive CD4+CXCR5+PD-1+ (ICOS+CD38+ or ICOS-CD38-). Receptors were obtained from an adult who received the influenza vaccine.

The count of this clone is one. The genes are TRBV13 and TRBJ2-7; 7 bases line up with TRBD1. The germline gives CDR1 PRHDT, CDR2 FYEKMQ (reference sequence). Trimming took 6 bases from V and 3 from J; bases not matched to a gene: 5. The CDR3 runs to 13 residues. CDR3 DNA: TGTGCCAGCAGTCCCCGGACAGGCTACGAGCAGTACTTC. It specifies CASSPRTGYEQYF.

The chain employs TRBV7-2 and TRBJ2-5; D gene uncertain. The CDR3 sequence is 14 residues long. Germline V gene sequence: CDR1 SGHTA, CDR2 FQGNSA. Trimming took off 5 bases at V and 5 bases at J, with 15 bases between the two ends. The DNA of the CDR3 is TGTGCCAGCAGCCTGGGTTTCGGTGGGGAGACCCAGTACTTC. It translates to CASSLGFGGETQYF.